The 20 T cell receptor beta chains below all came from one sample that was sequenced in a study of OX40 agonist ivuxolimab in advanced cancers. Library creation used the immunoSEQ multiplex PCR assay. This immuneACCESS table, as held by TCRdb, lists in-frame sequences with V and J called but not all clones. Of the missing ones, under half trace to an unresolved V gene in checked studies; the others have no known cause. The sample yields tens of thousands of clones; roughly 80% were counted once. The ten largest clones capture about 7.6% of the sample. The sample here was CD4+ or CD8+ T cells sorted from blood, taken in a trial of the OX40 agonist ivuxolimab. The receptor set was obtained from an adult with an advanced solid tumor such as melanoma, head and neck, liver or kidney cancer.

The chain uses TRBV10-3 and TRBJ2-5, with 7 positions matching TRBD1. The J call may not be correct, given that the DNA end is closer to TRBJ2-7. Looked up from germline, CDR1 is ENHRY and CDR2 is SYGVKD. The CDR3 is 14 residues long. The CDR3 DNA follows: TGTGCCATCAGTGGAAAACAGGGGATTTACGAGCAGTACTTC. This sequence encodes CAISGKQGIYEQYF.

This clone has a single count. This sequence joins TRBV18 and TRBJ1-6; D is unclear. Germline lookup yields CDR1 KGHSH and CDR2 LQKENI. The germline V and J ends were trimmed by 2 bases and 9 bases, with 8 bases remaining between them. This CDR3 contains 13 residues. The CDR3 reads CASSPGEGSPLHF. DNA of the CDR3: TGTGCCAGCTCACCAGGGGAAGGTTCACCCCTCCACTTT.

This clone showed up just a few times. For the CDR3, the DNA is TGTGCCAGCTCACTAACAGGGGGCCGGGACAATCAGCCCCAGCATTTT. It codes for CASSLTGGRDNQPQHF. This rearrangement joins TRBV18 to TRBJ1-5; 9 nucleotides align to TRBD1. This CDR3 region has 16 residues. Looked up from germline, CDR1 is KGHSH and CDR2 is LQKENI. Trimming at V came to 4 bases and at J to 3 bases, leaving 7 bases not matched to a gene. Full variable domain (missing parts from reference TRBV18 and TRBJ1-5): NAGVMQNPRHLVRRRGQEARLRCSPMKGHSHVYWYRQLPEEGLKFMVYLQKENIIDESGMPKERFSAEFPKEGPSILRIQQVVRGDSAAYFCASSLTGGRDNQPQHFGDGTRLSIL.

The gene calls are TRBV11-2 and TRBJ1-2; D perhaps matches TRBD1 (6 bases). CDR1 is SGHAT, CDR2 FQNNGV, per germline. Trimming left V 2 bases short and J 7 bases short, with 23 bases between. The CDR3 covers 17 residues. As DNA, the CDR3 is TGTGCCAGCAGCTTACCCCCAGGGCAGGGGCAGGATCTTGGCTACACCTTC. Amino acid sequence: CASSLPPGQGQDLGYTF.

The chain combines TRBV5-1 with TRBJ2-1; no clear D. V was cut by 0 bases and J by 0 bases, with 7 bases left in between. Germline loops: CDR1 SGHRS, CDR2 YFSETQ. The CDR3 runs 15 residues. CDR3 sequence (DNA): TGCGCCAGCAGCTTGGCTCTAGGCTCCTACAATGAGCAGTTCTTC. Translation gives CASSLALGSYNEQFF. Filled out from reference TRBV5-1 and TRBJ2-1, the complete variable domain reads KAGVTQTPRYLIKTRGQQVTLSCSPISGHRSVSWYQQTPGQGLQFLFEYFSETQRNKGNFPGRFSGRQFSNSRSEMNVSTLELGDSALYLCASSLALGSYNEQFFGPGTRLTVL.

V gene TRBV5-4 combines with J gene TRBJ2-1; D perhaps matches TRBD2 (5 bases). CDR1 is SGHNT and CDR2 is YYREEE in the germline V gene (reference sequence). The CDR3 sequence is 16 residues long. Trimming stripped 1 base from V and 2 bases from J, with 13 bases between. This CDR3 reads CASSLPSAGPYNEQFF. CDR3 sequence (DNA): TGTGCCAGCAGCTTGCCCAGCGCGGGCCCCTACAATGAGCAGTTCTTC.

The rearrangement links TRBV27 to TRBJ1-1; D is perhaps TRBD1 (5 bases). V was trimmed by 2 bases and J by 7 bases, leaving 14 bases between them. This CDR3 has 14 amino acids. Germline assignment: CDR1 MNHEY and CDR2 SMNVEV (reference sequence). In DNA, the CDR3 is TGTGCCAGCAGTTTACAAAGGGGAGGACGTGAAGCTTTCTTT. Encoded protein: CASSLQRGGREAFF.

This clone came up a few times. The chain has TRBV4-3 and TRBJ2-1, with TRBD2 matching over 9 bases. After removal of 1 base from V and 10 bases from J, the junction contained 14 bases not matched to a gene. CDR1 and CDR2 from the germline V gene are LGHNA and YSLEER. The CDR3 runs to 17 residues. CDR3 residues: CASSQGWLAGPRKEQFF. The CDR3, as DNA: TGCGCCAGCAGCCAAGGTTGGCTAGCGGGACCGAGGAAGGAGCAGTTCTTC.

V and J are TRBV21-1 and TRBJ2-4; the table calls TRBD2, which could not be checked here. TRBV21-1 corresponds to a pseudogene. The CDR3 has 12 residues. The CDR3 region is CARHWRENIQYF. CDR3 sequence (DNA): TGTGCCAGGCACTGGAGGGAAAACATTCAGTACTTC.

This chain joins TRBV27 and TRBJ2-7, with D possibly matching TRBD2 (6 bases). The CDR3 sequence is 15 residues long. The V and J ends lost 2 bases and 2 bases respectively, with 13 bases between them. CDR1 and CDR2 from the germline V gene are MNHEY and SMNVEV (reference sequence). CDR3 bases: TGTGCCAGCAGTTTAGGTGGGGGGTTCGCCTACGAGCAGTACTTC. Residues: CASSLGGGFAYEQYF.

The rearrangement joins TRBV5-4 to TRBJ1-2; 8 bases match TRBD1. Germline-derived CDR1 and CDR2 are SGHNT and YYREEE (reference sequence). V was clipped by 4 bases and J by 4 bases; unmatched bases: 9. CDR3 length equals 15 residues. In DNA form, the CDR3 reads TGTGCCAGCAGCGACCGGCAGGGGGCGACCTATGGCTACACCTTC. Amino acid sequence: CASSDRQGATYGYTF.

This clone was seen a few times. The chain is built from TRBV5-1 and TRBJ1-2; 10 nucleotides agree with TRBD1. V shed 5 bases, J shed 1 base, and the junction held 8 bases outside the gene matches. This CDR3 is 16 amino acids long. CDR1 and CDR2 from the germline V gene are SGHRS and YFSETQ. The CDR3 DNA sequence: TGCGCCAGCAGTTACGGGACAGGGGCCCGTAACTATGGCTACACCTTC. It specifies CASSYGTGARNYGYTF.

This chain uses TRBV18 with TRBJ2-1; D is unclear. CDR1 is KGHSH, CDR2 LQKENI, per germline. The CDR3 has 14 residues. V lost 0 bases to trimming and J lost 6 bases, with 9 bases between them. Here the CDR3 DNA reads TGTGCCAGCTCACCACCGGTAACCCCCAATGAGCAGTTCTTC. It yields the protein CASSPPVTPNEQFF.

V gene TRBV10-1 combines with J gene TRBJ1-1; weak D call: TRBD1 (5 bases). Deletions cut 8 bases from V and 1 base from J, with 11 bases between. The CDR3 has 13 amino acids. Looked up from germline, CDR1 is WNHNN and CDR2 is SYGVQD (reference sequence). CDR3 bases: TGCGCCAGCCAGGCAGGGTGGAACACTGAAGCTTTCTTT. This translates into CASQAGWNTEAFF.

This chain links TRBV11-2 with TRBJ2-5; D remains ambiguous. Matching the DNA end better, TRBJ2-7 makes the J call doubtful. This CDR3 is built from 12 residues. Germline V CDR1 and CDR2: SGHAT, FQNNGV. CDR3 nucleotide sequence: TGTGCCAGCAGCTTAGCCACCTACGAGCAGTACTTC. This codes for CASSLATYEQYF.

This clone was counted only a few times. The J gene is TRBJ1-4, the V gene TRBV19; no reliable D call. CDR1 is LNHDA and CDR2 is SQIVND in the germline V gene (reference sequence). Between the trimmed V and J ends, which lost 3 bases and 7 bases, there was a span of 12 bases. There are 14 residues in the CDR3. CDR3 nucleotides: TGTGCCAGTAGTATCTGGGGAATAGGTGAAAAACTGTTTTTT. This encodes CASSIWGIGEKLFF.

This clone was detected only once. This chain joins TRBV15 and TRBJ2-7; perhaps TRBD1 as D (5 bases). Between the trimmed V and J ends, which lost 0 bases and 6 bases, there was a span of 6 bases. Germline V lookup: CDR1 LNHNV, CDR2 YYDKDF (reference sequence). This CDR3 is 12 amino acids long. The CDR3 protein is CATSRDRGEQYF. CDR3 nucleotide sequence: TGTGCCACCAGCAGAGATAGGGGCGAGCAGTACTTC.

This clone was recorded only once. The CDR3 bases are TGCGCCAGCAGCCCCGGGACAGGACGGCGTCAGCCCCAGCATTTT. Residues: CASSPGTGRRQPQHF. The chain is built from TRBV5-1 and TRBJ1-5; 8 positions agree with TRBD1. From germline, CDR1 is SGHRS and CDR2 YFSETQ. This CDR3 has 15 amino acids. V shed 4 bases, J shed 6 bases, and the junction held 9 bases outside the gene matches.

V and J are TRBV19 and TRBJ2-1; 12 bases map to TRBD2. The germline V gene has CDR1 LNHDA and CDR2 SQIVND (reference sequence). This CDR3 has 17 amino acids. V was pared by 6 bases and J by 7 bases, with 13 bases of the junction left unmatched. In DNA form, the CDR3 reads TGTGCCAGTAGGACTCCCCTCACTAGCGGGAGGAGGAATGAGCAGTTCTTC. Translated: CASRTPLTSGRRNEQFF.

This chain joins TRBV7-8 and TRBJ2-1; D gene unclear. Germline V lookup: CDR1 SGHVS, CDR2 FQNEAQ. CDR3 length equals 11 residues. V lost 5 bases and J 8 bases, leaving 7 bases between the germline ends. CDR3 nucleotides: TGTGCCAGCAGCAACCCTCATGAGCAGTTCTTC. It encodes CASSNPHEQFF.